This is a list of T cell receptor beta chains from one sample in a study of blood T cell repertoires in COVID-19. Clones were sequenced by immunoSEQ multiplex PCR, and TCRdb holds only the in-frame ones, with some missing. The data contain around 240,000 clones, roughly 82% of them seen just once; the ten biggest clones take up roughly 1.9%. The sample was PBMCs or T cells enriched from blood (not recorded which). Receptor source: a woman in her fifties or sixties who had recovered from COVID-19. Both conserved end residues are part of each CDR3. The order of the fields is V gene, J gene, D gene, CDR3 length, CDR3 protein. D genes are given only for firm matches.

V: TRBV3-1/TRBV3-2
J: TRBJ1-2
D: -
length: 15
CDR3: CASSQVRNRVRGYTF

V: TRBV27
J: TRBJ1-1
D: -
length: 14
CDR3: CASSLKAASTEAFF

V: TRBV7-2
J: TRBJ1-6
D: TRBD1
length: 16
CDR3: CASSNRGPPSNSPLHF

V: TRBV14
J: TRBJ2-7
D: TRBD2
length: 16
CDR3: CASSHLSGLAGFEQYF

V: TRBV4-1
J: TRBJ1-5
D: -
length: 15
CDR3: CASSQGGGRVQPQHF

V: TRBV4-3
J: TRBJ2-2
D: TRBD1
length: 16
CDR3: CASSRGTGANTGELFF

V: TRBV28
J: TRBJ2-5
D: TRBD2
length: 15
CDR3: CASSFGGGPQETQYF

V: TRBV4-2
J: TRBJ2-3
D: -
length: 15
CDR3: CASSPPRCRTDTQYF

V: TRBV11-2
J: TRBJ1-1
D: TRBD1
length: 16
CDR3: CASSLGRGTGGTEAFF

V: TRBV27
J: TRBJ1-1
D: -
length: 13
CDR3: CASRPLRQTEAFF

V: TRBV12-5
J: TRBJ2-5
D: -
length: 15
CDR3: CASGFFAGRVGTQYF

V: TRBV11-2
J: TRBJ1-2
D: TRBD1
length: 13
CDR3: CASSDGQGVGYTF

V: TRBV4-1
J: TRBJ1-4
D: -
length: 14
CDR3: CASSRTATNEKLFF

V: TRBV7-2
J: TRBJ1-2
D: TRBD1
length: 17
CDR3: CASSSRTGGRLLSGYTF

V: TRBV11-3
J: TRBJ1-2
D: TRBD1
length: 15
CDR3: CASSLSPTGSDGYTF

V: TRBV27
J: TRBJ2-7
D: TRBD1
length: 15
CDR3: CASSLGGQGLYEQYF

V: TRBV18
J: TRBJ1-5
D: TRBD1
length: 13
CDR3: CASSGQDNQPQHF

V: TRBV11-3
J: TRBJ1-3
D: -
length: 18
CDR3: CASSSLLYMDTAGNTIYF

V: TRBV4-3
J: TRBJ1-5
D: TRBD1
length: 15
CDR3: CASSRDRQGDQPQHF

V: TRBV27
J: TRBJ2-3
D: TRBD1
length: 15
CDR3: CASSIGQGGTDTQYF

V: TRBV10-2
J: TRBJ2-7
D: -
length: 11
CDR3: CASGSSYEQYF

V: TRBV10-2
J: TRBJ1-5
D: -
length: 18
CDR3: CASSVDGLWEYSNQPQHF

V: TRBV6-5
J: TRBJ2-1
D: TRBD2
length: 15
CDR3: CASSYGSSGWDEQFF

V: TRBV7-8
J: TRBJ2-5
D: -
length: 16
CDR3: CASSLGLLAYQETQYF

V: TRBV11-2
J: TRBJ1-2
D: -
length: 15
CDR3: CASSLDIARNYGYTF

V: TRBV5-1
J: TRBJ2-1
D: TRBD2
length: 16
CDR3: CASSLGAGDLWNEQFF

V: TRBV30
J: TRBJ2-5
D: TRBD1
length: 14
CDR3: CAWSLGQGMKTQYF

V: TRBV5-1
J: TRBJ2-3
D: TRBD2
length: 15
CDR3: CASSLTSGSTDTQYF

V: TRBV5-5
J: TRBJ2-7
D: -
length: 14
CDR3: CASSFQGRSYEQYF

V: TRBV5-1
J: TRBJ1-3
D: TRBD1
length: 16
CDR3: CASSIPDRGMENTIYF

V: TRBV6-4
J: TRBJ2-5
D: TRBD1
length: 13
CDR3: CASARGPQETQYF

V: TRBV18
J: TRBJ2-3
D: TRBD2
length: 18
CDR3: CASSPPGLAGGPTDTQYF

V: TRBV6-2/TRBV6-3
J: TRBJ2-4
D: -
length: 15
CDR3: CASSQTQGAKNIQYF

V: TRBV30
J: TRBJ2-7
D: -
length: 11
CDR3: CAWSPSYEQYF

V: TRBV7-3
J: TRBJ2-3
D: TRBD2
length: 17
CDR3: CASSPQPSGVSTDTQYF

V: TRBV9
J: TRBJ2-4
D: TRBD1
length: 12
CDR3: CASSVEGAIQYF

V: TRBV7-9
J: TRBJ2-1
D: TRBD2
length: 16
CDR3: CASSLALAGGGDEQFF

V: TRBV24-1
J: TRBJ2-5
D: -
length: 14
CDR3: CATSDLGHQETQYF

V: TRBV10-3
J: TRBJ2-3
D: -
length: 17
CDR3: CAIRSEGQGYSTDTQYF

V: TRBV5-1
J: TRBJ2-2
D: TRBD1
length: 16
CDR3: CASTQGQGRITGELFF

V: TRBV7-2
J: TRBJ1-4
D: TRBD1
length: 15
CDR3: CASSFRQGRGEKLFF

V: TRBV3-1/TRBV3-2
J: TRBJ1-2
D: TRBD1
length: 16
CDR3: CASSQKGTGGFYGYTF

V: TRBV7-2
J: TRBJ2-3
D: TRBD2
length: 17
CDR3: CASSLVSLAGVADTQYF

V: TRBV5-5
J: TRBJ1-1
D: TRBD1
length: 13
CDR3: CASSSDRVGEAFF